This T cell receptor (beta chain) was captured in a study of T cells in Graves' hyperthyroidism and ophthalmopathy. Regarding the study as a whole: Blood also carried most thyroid clonotypes expanded above 0.001.

TCR beta CDR3 sequences were amplified from RNA transcripts. RT-PCR in the first round (using the HTBI primer set) targeted the TCR CDR3. TCRdb called the multiplex PCR reads again in MiXCR, with one record for every CDR3 protein. The sample shows about 590,000 distinct CDR3 sequences, more than 13% of them seen only once. In this sample, this clonotype turned up many times. The antigen remains unidentified. The CDR3 has 12 amino acids. Trimming pared 4 bases from V and 4 bases from J, leaving 8 bases between. Per the germline V gene, CDR1 is LGHDT and CDR2 is YNNKEL (reference sequence). Thyroid ultrasound and orbital computed tomography, with clinical symptoms and serum thyroxine and TRAb, informed diagnoses.

What was sequenced was blood. The source of this sequence is a woman aged 18-29 years with Graves' ophthalmopathy. The genes are TRBV3-1 and TRBJ2-7; D not certain. CDR3 residues: CASSPAEYEQYF. The CDR3 DNA reads TGTGCCAGCAGCCCCGCTGAATACGAGCAGTACTTC.